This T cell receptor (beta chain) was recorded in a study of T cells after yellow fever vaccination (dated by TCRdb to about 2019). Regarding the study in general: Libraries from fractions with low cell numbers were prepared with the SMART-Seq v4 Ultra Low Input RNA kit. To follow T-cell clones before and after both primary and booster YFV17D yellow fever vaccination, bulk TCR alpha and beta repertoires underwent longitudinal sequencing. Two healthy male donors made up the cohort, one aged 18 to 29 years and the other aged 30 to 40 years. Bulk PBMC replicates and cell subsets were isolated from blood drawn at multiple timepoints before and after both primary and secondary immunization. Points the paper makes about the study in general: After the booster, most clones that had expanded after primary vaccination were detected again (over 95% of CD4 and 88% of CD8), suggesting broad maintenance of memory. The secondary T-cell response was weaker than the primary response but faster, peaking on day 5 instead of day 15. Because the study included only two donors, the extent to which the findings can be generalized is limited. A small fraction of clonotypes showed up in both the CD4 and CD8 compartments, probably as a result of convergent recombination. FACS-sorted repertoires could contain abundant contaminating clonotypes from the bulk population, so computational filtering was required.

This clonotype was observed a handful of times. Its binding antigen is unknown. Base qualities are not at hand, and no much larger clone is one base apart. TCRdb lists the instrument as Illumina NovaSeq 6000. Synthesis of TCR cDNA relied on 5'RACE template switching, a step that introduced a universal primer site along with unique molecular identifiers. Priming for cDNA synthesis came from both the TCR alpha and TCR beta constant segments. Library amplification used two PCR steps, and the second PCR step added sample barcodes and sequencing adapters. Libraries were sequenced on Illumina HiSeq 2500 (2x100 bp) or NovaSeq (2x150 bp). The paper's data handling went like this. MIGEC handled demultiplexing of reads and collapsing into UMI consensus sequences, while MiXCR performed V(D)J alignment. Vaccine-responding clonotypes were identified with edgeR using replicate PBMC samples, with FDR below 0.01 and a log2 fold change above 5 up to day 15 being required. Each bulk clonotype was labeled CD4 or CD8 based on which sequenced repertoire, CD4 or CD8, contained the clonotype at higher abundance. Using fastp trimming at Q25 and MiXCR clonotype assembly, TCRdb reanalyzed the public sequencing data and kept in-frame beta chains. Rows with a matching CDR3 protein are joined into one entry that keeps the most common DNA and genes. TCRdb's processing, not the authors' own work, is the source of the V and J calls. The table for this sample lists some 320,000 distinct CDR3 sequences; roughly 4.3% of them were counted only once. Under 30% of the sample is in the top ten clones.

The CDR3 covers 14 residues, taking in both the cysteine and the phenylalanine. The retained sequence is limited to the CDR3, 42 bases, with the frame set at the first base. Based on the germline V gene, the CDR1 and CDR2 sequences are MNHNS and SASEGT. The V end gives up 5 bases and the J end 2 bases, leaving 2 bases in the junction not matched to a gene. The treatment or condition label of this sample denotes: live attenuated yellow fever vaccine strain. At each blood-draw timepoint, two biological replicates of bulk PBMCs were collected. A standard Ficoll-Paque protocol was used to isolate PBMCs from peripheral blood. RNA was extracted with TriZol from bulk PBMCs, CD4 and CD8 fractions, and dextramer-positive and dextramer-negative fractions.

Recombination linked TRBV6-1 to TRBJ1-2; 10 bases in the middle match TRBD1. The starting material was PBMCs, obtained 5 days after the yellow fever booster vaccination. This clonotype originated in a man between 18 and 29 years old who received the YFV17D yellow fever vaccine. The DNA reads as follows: TGTGCCAGCAGTATGGACAGGGGGAACTATGGCTACACCTTC. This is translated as CASSMDRGNYGYTF.